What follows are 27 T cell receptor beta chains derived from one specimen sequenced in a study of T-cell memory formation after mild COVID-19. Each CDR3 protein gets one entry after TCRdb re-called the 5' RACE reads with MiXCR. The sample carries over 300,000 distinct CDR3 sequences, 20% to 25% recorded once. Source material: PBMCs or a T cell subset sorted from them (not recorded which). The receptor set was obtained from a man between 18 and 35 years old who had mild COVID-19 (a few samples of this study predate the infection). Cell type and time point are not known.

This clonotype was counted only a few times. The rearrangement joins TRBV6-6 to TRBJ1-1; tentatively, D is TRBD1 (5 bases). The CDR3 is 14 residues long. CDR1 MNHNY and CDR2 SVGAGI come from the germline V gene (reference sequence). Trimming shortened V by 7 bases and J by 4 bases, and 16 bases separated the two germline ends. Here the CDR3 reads CASTYGALATEAFF. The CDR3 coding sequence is TGTGCCAGCACCTACGGGGCCTTGGCCACTGAAGCTTTCTTT.

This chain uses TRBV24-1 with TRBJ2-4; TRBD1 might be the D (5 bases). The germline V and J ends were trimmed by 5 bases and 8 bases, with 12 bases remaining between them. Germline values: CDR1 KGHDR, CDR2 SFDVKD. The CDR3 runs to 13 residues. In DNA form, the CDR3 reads TGTGCCACCAGTGGGGTCAGGGAAGACATTCAGTACTTC. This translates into CATSGVREDIQYF.

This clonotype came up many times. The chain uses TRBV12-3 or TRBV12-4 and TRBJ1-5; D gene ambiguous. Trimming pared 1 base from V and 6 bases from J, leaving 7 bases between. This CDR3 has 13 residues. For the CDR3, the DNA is TGTGCCAGCAGTTTAGATCTAAGTCAGCCCCAGCATTTT. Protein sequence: CASSLDLSQPQHF.

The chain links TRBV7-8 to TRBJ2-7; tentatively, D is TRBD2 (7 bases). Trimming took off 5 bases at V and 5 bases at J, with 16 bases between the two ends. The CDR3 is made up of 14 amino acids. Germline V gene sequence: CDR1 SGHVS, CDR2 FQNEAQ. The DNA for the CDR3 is TGTGCCAGCAGCCCCAGCGCGGGGGCCCACGAGCAGTACTTC. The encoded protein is CASSPSAGAHEQYF.

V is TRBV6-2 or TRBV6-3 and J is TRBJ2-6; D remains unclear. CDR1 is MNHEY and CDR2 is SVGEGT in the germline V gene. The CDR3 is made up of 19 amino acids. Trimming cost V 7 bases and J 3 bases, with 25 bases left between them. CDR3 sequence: CASKRVGYSYLYGANVLTF. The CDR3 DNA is TGTGCCAGCAAGAGAGTGGGGTATAGTTACCTCTATGGGGCCAACGTCCTGACTTTC.

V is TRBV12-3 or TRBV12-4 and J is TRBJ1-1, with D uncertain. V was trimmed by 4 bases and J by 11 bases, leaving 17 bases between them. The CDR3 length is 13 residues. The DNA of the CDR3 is TGTGCCAGCAGTTCCCAGCTCATTTCAGAGGCTTTCTTT. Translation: CASSSQLISEAFF.

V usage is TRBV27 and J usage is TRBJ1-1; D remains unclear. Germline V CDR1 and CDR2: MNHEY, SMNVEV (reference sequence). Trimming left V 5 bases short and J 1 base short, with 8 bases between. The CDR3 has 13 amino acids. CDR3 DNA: TGTGCCAGCAGTCTCACTTCGAACACTGAAGCTTTCTTT. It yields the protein CASSLTSNTEAFF.

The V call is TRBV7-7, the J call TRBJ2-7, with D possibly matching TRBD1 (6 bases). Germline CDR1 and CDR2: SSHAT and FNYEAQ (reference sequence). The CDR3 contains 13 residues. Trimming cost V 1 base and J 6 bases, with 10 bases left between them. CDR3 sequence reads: CASSLGMTGEQYF. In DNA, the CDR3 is TGTGCCAGCAGCTTAGGGATGACAGGCGAGCAGTACTTC. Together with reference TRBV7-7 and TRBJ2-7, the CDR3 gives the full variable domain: GAGVSQSPRYKVTKRGQDVTLRCDPISSHATLYWYQQALGQGPEFLTYFNYEAQPDKSGLPSDRFSAERPEGSISTLTIQRTEQRDSAMYRCASSLGMTGEQYFGPGTRLTVT.

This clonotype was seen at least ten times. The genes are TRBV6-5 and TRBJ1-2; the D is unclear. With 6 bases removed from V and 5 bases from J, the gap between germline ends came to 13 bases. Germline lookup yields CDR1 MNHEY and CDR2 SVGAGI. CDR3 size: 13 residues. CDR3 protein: CASRPRASYGYTF. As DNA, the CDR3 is TGTGCCAGCAGGCCCAGAGCCAGTTATGGCTACACCTTC.

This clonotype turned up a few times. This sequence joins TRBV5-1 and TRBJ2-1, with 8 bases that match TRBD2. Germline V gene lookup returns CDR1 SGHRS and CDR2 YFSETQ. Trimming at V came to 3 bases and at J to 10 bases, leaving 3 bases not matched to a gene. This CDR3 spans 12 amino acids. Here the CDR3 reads CASSSPSGEQFF. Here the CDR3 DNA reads TGCGCCAGCAGCTCACCTAGCGGGGAGCAGTTCTTC.

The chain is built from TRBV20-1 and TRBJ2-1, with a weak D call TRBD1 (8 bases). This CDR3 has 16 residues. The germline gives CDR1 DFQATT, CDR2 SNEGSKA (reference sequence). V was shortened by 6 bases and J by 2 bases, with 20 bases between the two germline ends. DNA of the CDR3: TGCAGTGCCATAGGACAGGGAGGGTTTACCTACAATGAGCAGTTCTTC. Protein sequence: CSAIGQGGFTYNEQFF.

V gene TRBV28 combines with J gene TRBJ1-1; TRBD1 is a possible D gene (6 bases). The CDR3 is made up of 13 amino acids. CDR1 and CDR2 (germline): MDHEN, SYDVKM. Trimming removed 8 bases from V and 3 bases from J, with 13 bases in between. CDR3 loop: CASETGPYTEAFF. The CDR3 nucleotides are TGTGCCAGCGAAACAGGGCCTTACACTGAAGCTTTCTTT.

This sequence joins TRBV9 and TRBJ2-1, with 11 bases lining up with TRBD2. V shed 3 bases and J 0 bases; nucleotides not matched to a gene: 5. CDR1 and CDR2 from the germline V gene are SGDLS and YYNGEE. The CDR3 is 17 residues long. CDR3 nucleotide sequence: TGTGCCAGCAGCGCGACTAGCGGGGAGAGCTCCTACAATGAGCAGTTCTTC. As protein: CASSATSGESSYNEQFF.

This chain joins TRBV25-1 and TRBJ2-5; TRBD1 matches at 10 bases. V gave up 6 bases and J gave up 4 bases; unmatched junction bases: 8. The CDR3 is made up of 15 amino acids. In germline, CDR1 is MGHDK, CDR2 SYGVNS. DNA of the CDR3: TGTGCCAGCAGAGAAGAGACAGGGGGCGCAGAGACCCAGTACTTC. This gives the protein CASREETGGAETQYF.

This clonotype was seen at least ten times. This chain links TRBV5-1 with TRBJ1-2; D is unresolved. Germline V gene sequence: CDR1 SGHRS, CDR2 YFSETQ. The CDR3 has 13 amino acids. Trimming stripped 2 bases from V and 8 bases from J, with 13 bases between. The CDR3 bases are TGCGCCAGCAGCTTCGGGTCTGTGGAGGGCTACACCTTC. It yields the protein CASSFGSVEGYTF.

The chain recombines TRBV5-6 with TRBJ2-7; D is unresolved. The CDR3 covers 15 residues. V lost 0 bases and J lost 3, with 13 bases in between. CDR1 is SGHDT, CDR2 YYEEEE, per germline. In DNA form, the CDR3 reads TGTGCCAGCAGCTTGGCCACATTCGGGCACTACGAGCAGTACGTC. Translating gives CASSLATFGHYEQYV.

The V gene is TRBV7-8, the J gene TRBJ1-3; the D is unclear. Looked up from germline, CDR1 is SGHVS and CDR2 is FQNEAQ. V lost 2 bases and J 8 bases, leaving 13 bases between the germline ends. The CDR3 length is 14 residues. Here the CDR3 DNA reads TGTGCCAGCAGCTTAATGGGCCTAGTGGACACCATATATTTT. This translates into CASSLMGLVDTIYF.

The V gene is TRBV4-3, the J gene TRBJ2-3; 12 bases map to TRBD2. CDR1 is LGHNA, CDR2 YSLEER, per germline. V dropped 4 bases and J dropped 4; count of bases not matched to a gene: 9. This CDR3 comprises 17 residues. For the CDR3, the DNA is TGCGCCAGCAGCCGCGGGAGGGCTAGCGGGGGGGCAGATACGCAGTATTTT. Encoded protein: CASSRGRASGGADTQYF.

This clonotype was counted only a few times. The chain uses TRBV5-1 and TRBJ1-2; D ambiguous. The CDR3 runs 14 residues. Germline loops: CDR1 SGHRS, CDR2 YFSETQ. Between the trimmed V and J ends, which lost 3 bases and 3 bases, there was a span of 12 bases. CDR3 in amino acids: CASSSPSDYYGYTF. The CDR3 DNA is TGCGCCAGCAGCTCGCCCTCAGATTACTATGGCTACACCTTC.

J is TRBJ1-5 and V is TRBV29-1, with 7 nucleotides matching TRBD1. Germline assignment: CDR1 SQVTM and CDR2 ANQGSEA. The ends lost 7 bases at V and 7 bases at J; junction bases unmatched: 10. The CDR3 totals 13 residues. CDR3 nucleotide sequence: TGCAGCGCCGTAGGACAGGAAAGCCAGCCCCAGCATTTT. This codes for CSAVGQESQPQHF.

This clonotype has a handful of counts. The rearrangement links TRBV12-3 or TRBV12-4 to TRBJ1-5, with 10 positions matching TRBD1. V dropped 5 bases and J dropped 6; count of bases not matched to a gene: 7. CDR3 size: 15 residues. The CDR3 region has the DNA TGTGCCAGCAGTAAGGGACAGGGGAATATTCAGCCCCAGCATTTT. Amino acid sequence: CASSKGQGNIQPQHF.

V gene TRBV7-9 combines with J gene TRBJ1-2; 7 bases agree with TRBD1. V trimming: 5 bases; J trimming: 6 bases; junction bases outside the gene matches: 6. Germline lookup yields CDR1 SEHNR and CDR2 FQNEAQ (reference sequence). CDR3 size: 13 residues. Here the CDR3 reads CASSRTGLHGYTF. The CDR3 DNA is TGTGCCAGCAGCCGGACAGGCTTGCATGGCTACACCTTC.

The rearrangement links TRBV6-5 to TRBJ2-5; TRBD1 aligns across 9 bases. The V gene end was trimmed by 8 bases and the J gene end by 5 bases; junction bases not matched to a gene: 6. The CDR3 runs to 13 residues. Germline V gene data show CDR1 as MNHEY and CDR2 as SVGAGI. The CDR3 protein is CASQTGGTETQYF. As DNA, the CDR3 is TGTGCCAGCCAGACAGGGGGTACGGAGACCCAGTACTTC.

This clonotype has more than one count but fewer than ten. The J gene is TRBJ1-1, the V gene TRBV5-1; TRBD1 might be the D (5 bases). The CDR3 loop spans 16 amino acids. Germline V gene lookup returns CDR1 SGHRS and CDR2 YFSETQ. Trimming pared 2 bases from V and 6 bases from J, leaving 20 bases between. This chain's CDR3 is CASSLGFGIRGPEAFF. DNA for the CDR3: TGCGCCAGCAGCTTAGGCTTCGGGATTAGGGGCCCTGAAGCTTTCTTT.

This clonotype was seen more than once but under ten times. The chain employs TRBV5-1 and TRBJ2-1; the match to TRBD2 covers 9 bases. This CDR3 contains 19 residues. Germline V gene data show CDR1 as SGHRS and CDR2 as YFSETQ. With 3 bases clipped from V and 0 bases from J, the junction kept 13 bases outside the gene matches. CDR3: CASSSSGGPPSSSYNEQFF. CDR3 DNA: TGCGCCAGCAGCTCCAGCGGGGGGCCGCCTTCGAGCTCCTACAATGAGCAGTTCTTC.

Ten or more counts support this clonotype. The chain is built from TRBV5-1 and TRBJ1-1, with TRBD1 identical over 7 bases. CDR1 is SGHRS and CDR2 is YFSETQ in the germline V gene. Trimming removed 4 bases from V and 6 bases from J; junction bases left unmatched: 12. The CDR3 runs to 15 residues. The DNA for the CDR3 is TGCGCCAGCAGCCCGCCGGAGACAGGGAGCCCTGAAGCTTTCTTT. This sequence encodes CASSPPETGSPEAFF.

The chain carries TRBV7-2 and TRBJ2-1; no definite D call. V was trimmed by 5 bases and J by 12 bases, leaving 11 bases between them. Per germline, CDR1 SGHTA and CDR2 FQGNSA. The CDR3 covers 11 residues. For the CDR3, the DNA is TGTGCCAGCAGCCAGCGCTATGGGCAGTTCTTC. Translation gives CASSQRYGQFF.